These 20 T cell receptor beta chains share one sample of origin, sequenced in a study of blood T cell repertoires in COVID-19. Profiling relied on immunoSEQ multiplex PCR, and the TCRdb table lists in-frame clones only, not all of them. This table holds 300,000 to 350,000 clones, approximately 92% found once. The sequenced sample was peripheral blood. The origin of the receptors is a woman under 40 with COVID-19, enrolled during active disease.

This clone was recorded once. The genes are TRBV6-6 and TRBJ1-6; 10 bases are a match to TRBD1. V lost 0 bases and J lost 6; bases outside the gene matches: 2. The CDR3 spans 16 residues. Per the germline V gene, CDR1 is MNHNY and CDR2 is SVGAGI (reference sequence). CDR3 in DNA: TGTGCCAGCAGTTACTCGTGGGACAGGGGTAATTCACCCCTCCACTTT. Its protein is CASSYSWDRGNSPLHF.

This clone was seen once. J is TRBJ2-7 and V is TRBV18, with 7 bases aligning to TRBD2. The CDR3 contains 16 residues. Germline CDR1 reads KGHSH; CDR2 reads LQKENI. The J segment lost 1 base and the V segment lost 3 bases, leaving 9 bases of the junction unmatched. The CDR3 is CASSPGGRELSYEQYF. In DNA form, the CDR3 reads TGTGCCAGCTCACCGGGTGGGCGGGAGCTTTCCTACGAGCAGTACTTC.

The V and J genes are TRBV6-5 and TRBJ2-5; 7 nucleotides agree with TRBD1. CDR1 is MNHEY, CDR2 SVGAGI, per germline. CDR3 length: 14 residues. The V gene end was trimmed by 0 bases and the J gene end by 4 bases; junction bases not matched to a gene: 2. The CDR3 region is CASSYSPGGETQYF. CDR3 DNA sequence: TGTGCCAGCAGTTACTCGCCAGGGGGAGAGACCCAGTACTTC.

The chain uses TRBV4-2 and TRBJ2-7, with D perhaps TRBD2 (5 bases). The CDR3 length is 14 residues. Germline V lookup: CDR1 LGHNA, CDR2 YNFKEQ. V was trimmed by 5 bases and J by 1 base, leaving 12 bases between them. The CDR3 sequence is CASSSTPGSYEQYF. The CDR3 DNA follows: TGTGCCAGCAGCAGTACGCCGGGGTCCTACGAGCAGTACTTC.

This sequence joins TRBV4-1 and TRBJ2-3; TRBD2 might be the D (5 bases). Germline V CDR1 and CDR2: MGHRA, YSYEKL. Between the trimmed V and J ends, which lost 3 bases and 4 bases, there was a span of 11 bases. CDR3 length: 14 residues. CDR3 amino acids: CASSQEPGSDTQYF. CDR3 nucleotides: TGCGCCAGCAGCCAGGAGCCGGGGTCAGATACGCAGTATTTT.

J is TRBJ2-7 and V is TRBV2, with 12 bases matching TRBD2. The CDR3 is made up of 13 amino acids. With V trimmed by 5 bases and J by 6 bases, 2 bases remained unmatched. Germline-derived CDR1 and CDR2 are SNHLY and FYNNEI. The CDR3 sequence is CASSMTSGGEQYF. Here the CDR3 DNA reads TGTGCCAGCAGTATGACTAGCGGGGGCGAGCAGTACTTC.

This clone has just one count. The rearrangement joins TRBV6-5 to TRBJ1-1; D remains unclear. The CDR3 runs 15 residues. CDR1 MNHEY and CDR2 SVGAGI come from the germline V gene. The germline V and J ends were trimmed by 0 bases and 1 base, with 9 bases remaining between them. The CDR3 sequence is CASSYSSRGNTEAFF. The CDR3 coding sequence is TGTGCCAGCAGTTACTCGAGTCGCGGGAACACTGAAGCTTTCTTT.

The rearrangement links TRBV6-1 to TRBJ1-5; D unclear. Germline CDR1 reads MNHNS; CDR2 reads SASEGT. The CDR3 extends over 13 amino acids. Trimming took off 2 bases at V and 11 bases at J, with 13 bases between the two ends. The CDR3 is CASSESRSGAQHF. Written as DNA, the CDR3 is TGTGCCAGCAGTGAAAGCCGGTCCGGTGCCCAGCATTTT.

The DNA of the CDR3 is TGTGCCATCAGCCAGGGAACCCAAGAGACCCAGTACTTC. This codes for CAISQGTQETQYF. This chain uses TRBV10-3 with TRBJ2-5, with D perhaps TRBD1 (5 bases). Germline V gene lookup returns CDR1 ENHRY and CDR2 SYGVKD. V was trimmed by 6 bases and J by 1 base, leaving 9 bases between them. The CDR3 length is 13 residues.

CDR3 region: CASSPYPLPASGTYEQYF. The CDR3 nucleotides are TGTGCCAGCAGCCCATACCCCCTCCCTGCCAGCGGGACCTACGAGCAGTACTTC. J is TRBJ2-7 and V is TRBV7-6; 7 positions match TRBD2. With 5 bases clipped from V and 2 bases from J, the junction kept 18 bases outside the gene matches. Germline assignment: CDR1 SGHVS and CDR2 FNYEAQ. This CDR3 is 18 amino acids long.

The chain recombines TRBV5-1 with TRBJ1-1; 9 nucleotides align to TRBD1. CDR1 and CDR2 (germline): SGHRS, YFSETQ. With V trimmed by 2 bases and J by 1 base, 3 bases remained unmatched. The CDR3 is 15 amino acids. This CDR3 is CASSLTGGPNTEAFF. The CDR3 nucleotides read TGCGCCAGCAGCTTAACAGGGGGCCCGAACACTGAAGCTTTCTTT.

A single count supports this clone. The chain joins TRBV5-1 to TRBJ1-1; maybe TRBD1 (5 bases). Germline V gene lookup returns CDR1 SGHRS and CDR2 YFSETQ. The CDR3 runs 14 residues. V lost 1 base and J lost 1, with 8 bases in between. The CDR3 here is CASSLYQGNTEAFF. CDR3 DNA: TGCGCCAGCAGCTTGTACCAGGGGAACACTGAAGCTTTCTTT.

The chain couples TRBV3-1 (or the pseudogene TRBV3-2) to TRBJ2-7; D remains unclear. V lost 8 bases and J 1 base, leaving 12 bases between the germline ends. Germline values: CDR1 LGHDT, CDR2 YNNKEL (reference sequence). This CDR3 region has 13 residues. The CDR3 DNA reads as TGTGCCAGCGCCCCGACTTCGTCCTACGAGCAGTACTTC. Its translation is CASAPTSSYEQYF.

The chain employs TRBV10-1 and TRBJ2-2, with TRBD2 matching over 7 bases. The CDR3 has 15 residues. Germline CDR1 reads WNHNN; CDR2 reads SYGVQD (reference sequence). The J segment lost 5 bases and the V segment lost 5 bases, leaving 8 bases of the junction unmatched. The CDR3 DNA reads TGCGCCAGCAGTCCAGCTAGCGGATATACCGGGGAGCTGTTTTTT. This codes for CASSPASGYTGELFF.

The CDR3 DNA sequence: TGTGCCAGCAGCCTGGAGCTGACTAGCGGGGTTTACAATGAGCAGTTCTTC. This translates into CASSLELTSGVYNEQFF. This chain joins TRBV14 and TRBJ2-1, with TRBD2 matching 11 bases. This CDR3 contains 17 residues. V lost 4 bases to trimming and J lost 4 bases; unmatched junction nucleotides: 9. The germline gives CDR1 SGHDN, CDR2 FVKESK.

The J gene is TRBJ1-6, the V gene TRBV2; D gene uncertain. The germline V and J ends were trimmed by 2 bases and 10 bases, with 12 bases remaining between them. Germline V gives CDR1 SNHLY, CDR2 FYNNEI. The CDR3 covers 14 residues. CDR3 DNA: TGTGCCAGCAGTGAATACGGCACTATATCACCCCTCCACTTT. This codes for CASSEYGTISPLHF.

The CDR3 here is CARPGQPYGYTF. CDR3 DNA: TGTGCCAGACCGGGACAGCCTTATGGCTACACCTTC. V and J are TRBV5-4 and TRBJ1-2; 7 bases line up with TRBD1. Germline-derived CDR1 and CDR2 are SGHNT and YYREEE (reference sequence). The trim removed 8 bases at V and 5 bases at J, leaving 6 bases unmatched. This CDR3 is 12 amino acids long.

The chain couples TRBV12-1 to TRBJ1-5. TRBV12-1 is tagged as a pseudogene. The CDR3 extends over 18 amino acids. DNA of the CDR3: TGTGCCAGCAGCTTTAAGTCAGGGGAGGGCTATAGCAATCAGCCCCAGCATTTT. This codes for CASSFKSGEGYSNQPQHF.

The V and J genes are TRBV6-6 and TRBJ2-2, with TRBD2 as a possible D gene (5 bases). The CDR3 totals 14 residues. Per the germline V gene, CDR1 is MNHNY and CDR2 is SVGAGI (reference sequence). Deletions cut 0 bases from V and 4 bases from J, with 6 bases between. CDR3 in DNA: TGTGCCAGCAGTTACTCCGGGGTCACCGGGGAGCTGTTTTTT. It yields the protein CASSYSGVTGELFF.

The chain is built from TRBV5-1 and TRBJ1-4; TRBD1 matches at 7 bases. The ends lost 3 bases at V and 0 bases at J; junction bases unmatched: 5. CDR1 is SGHRS and CDR2 is YFSETQ in the germline V gene. The CDR3 is 16 amino acids. CDR3 amino acids: CASSSGQHTTNEKLFF. CDR3 DNA sequence: TGCGCCAGCAGCTCGGGACAGCACACAACTAATGAAAAACTGTTTTTT.